This entry is about one T cell receptor (beta chain). These data come from a study of OX40 agonist ivuxolimab in advanced cancers. The wider study: Of the participants, under 50% had some prior anti-PD-1, anti-PD-L1 or anti-CTLA-4 therapy, which was allowed.

Profiled with immunoSEQ multiplex PCR; TCRdb holds only in-frame clones, not every one. The sample includes over 7,500 clones, roughly 70% seen only once; the top ten take approximately 27%. V lost 2 bases to trimming and J lost 3 bases, with 10 bases between them. The CDR3 spans 14 residues. Germline V gene sequence: CDR1 MNHNY, CDR2 SVGAGI (reference sequence). The chain joins TRBV6-6 to TRBJ1-2; tentatively, D is TRBD1 (6 bases). The material sequenced was CD4+ or CD8+ T cells sorted from blood, taken in a trial of the OX40 agonist ivuxolimab. The receptor was isolated from an adult with an advanced solid tumor such as melanoma, head and neck, liver or kidney cancer. The CDR3 sequence is CASSYGGADYGYTF. The DNA of the CDR3 is TGTGCCAGCAGTTACGGGGGGGCCGACTATGGCTACACCTTC.